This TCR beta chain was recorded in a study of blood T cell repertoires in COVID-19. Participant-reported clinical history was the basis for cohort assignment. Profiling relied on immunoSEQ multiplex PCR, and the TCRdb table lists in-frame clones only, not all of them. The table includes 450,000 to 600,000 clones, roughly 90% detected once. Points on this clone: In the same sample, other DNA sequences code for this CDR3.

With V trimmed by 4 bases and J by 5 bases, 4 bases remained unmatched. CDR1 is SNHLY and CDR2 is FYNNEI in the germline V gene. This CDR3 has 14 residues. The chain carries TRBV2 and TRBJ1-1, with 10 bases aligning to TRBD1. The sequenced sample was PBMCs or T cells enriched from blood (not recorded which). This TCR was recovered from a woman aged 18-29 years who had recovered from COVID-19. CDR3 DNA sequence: TGTGCCAGCAGTGGGACAGGGGGGCGAACTGAAGCTTTCTTT. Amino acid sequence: CASSGTGGRTEAFF.